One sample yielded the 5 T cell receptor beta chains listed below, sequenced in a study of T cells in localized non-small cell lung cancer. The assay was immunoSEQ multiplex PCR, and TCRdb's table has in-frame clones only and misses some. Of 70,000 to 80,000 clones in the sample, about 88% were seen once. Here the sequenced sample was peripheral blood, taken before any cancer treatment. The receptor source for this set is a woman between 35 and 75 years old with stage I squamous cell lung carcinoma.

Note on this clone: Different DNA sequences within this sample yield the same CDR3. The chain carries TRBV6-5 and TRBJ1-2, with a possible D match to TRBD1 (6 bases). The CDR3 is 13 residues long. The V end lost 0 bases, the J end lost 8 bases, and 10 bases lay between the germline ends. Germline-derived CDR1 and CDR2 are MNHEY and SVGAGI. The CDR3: CASSYSGGGGYTF. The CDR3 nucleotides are TGTGCCAGCAGTTACTCAGGAGGGGGAGGCTACACCTTC.

In DNA, the CDR3 is TGCGCCAGCAGCACCGGACAGGGCAATCAGCCCCAGCATTTT. Translated: CASSTGQGNQPQHF. The chain couples TRBV5-1 to TRBJ1-5; 7 positions agree with TRBD1. Germline CDR1 reads SGHRS; CDR2 reads YFSETQ. The CDR3 is 14 residues long. The junction had 3 bases not matched to a gene; V was cut back by 4 bases and J by 2 bases. Supplemented by reference TRBV5-1 and TRBJ1-5, the full variable domain reads KAGVTQTPRYLIKTRGQQVTLSCSPISGHRSVSWYQQTPGQGLQFLFEYFSETQRNKGNFPGRFSGRQFSNSRSEMNVSTLELGDSALYLCASSTGQGNQPQHFGDGTRLSIL.

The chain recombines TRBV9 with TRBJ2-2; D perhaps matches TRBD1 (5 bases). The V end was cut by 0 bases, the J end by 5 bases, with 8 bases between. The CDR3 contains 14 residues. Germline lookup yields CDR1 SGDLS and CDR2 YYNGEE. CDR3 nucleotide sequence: TGTGCCAGCAGCGTAGTTCAGGGTACCGGGGAGCTGTTTTTT. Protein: CASSVVQGTGELFF.

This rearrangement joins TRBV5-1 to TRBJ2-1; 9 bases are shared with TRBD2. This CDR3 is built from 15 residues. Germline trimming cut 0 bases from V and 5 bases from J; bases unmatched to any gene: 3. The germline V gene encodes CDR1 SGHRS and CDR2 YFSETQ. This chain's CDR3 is CASSLGLAGNNEQFF. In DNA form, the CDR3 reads TGCGCCAGCAGCTTGGGGCTAGCGGGGAACAATGAGCAGTTCTTC.

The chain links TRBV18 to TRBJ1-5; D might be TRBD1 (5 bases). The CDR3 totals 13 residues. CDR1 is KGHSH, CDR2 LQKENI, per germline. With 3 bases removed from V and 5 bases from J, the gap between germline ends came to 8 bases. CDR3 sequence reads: CASSPTVDQPQHF. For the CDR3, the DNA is TGTGCCAGCTCACCGACAGTCGATCAGCCCCAGCATTTT.